One and the same sample provided the 24 T cell receptor beta chains below, sequenced in a study of T cell repertoires in cytomegalovirus infection (dated by TCRdb to between 2018 and 2020). Reading the label with the study, this specimen's treatment or condition is: in vitro stimulation with specific CMV peptide epitopes to enrich CMV-specific T cells. Antigen specificity for these receptors is unknown. For sequencing, an Illumina HiSeq 1500 was employed. The public reads were reprocessed in TCRdb via fastp at Q25 and MiXCR, keeping in-frame beta chains. Entries are consolidated by CDR3 protein sequence, retaining the most common genes and DNA. Here the sample has roughly 160,000 distinct CDR3 sequences; roughly 20% occur a single time. The ten largest account for roughly 27% of the sample. Sample: CD8+ T cells from cultured PBMCs, taken from culture after CMV antigen stimulation. The source of these receptors is a human donor in good health (CMV status not recorded). Some clones in this sample may be carry-over from other donors' samples.

This clonotype showed up just a few times. The chain employs TRBV12-3 or TRBV12-4 and TRBJ1-2, with a possible D match to TRBD1 (5 bases). This CDR3 is built from 15 residues. V was trimmed by 2 bases and J by 4 bases, leaving 14 bases between them. The CDR3 DNA reads as TGTGCCAGCAGTTTAAGATCAGGGTTTACCTATGGCTACACCTTC. This gives the protein CASSLRSGFTYGYTF.

This clonotype occurred a few times. The genes are TRBV7-2 and TRBJ1-4; TRBD1 is a possible D gene (6 bases). The CDR3 is 13 residues long. Trimming stripped 9 bases from V and 5 bases from J, with 13 bases between. Germline assignment: CDR1 SGHTA and CDR2 FQGNSA. The CDR3 DNA sequence: TGTGCCAGTGGGGGCACGCCAAATGAAAAACTGTTTTTT. Encoded protein: CASGGTPNEKLFF. Using reference TRBV7-2 and TRBJ1-4 for the parts outside the CDR3, the full variable domain is GAGVSQSPSNKVTEKGKDVELRCDPISGHTALYWYRQSLGQGLEFLIYFQGNSAPDKSGLPSDRFSAERTGGSVSTLTIQRTQQEDSAVYLCASGGTPNEKLFFGSGTQLSVL.

This clonotype has a handful of counts. The gene calls are TRBV6-6 and TRBJ2-3, with D perhaps matching TRBD2 (6 bases). The germline V and J ends were trimmed by 6 bases and 5 bases, with 18 bases remaining between them. The CDR3 is made up of 15 amino acids. Germline lookup yields CDR1 MNHNY and CDR2 SVGAGI (reference sequence). The CDR3 DNA reads TGTGCCAGCAGATGGACTAAGGGAGCGTTAGATACGCAGTATTTT. Protein sequence: CASRWTKGALDTQYF.

The genes are TRBV20-1 and TRBJ1-5; a possible D gene is TRBD1 (5 bases). Trimming shortened V by 5 bases and J by 6 bases, and 20 bases separated the two germline ends. Looked up from germline, CDR1 is DFQATT and CDR2 is SNEGSKA (reference sequence). This CDR3 contains 15 residues. The DNA for the CDR3 is TGCAGTGCTGAGACCTTACAGTCGACAGTTCAGCCCCAGCATTTT. Translating gives CSAETLQSTVQPQHF.

V gene TRBV7-2 combines with J gene TRBJ1-2, with a weak D call TRBD1 (6 bases). This CDR3 is 14 amino acids long. The germline gives CDR1 SGHTA, CDR2 FQGNSA. The V end lost 6 bases, the J end lost 5 bases, and 16 bases lay between the germline ends. The CDR3 loop reads CASRVLQGDYGYTF. Written as DNA, the CDR3 is TGTGCCAGCAGGGTGTTACAGGGAGATTATGGCTACACCTTC.

This clonotype was seen a handful of times. The chain is built from TRBV7-2 and TRBJ2-3; 11 bases are shared with TRBD2. V lost 4 bases to trimming and J lost 1 base; unmatched junction nucleotides: 1. Germline CDR1 and CDR2: SGHTA and FQGNSA. The CDR3 loop spans 15 amino acids. CDR3 DNA sequence: TGTGCCAGCAGCTCTAGCGGGGGGCGCACAGATACGCAGTATTTT. This translates into CASSSSGGRTDTQYF.

This chain joins TRBV7-8 and TRBJ1-5; a possible D gene is TRBD1 (5 bases). The CDR3 spans 13 residues. The V end lost 5 bases, the J end lost 5 bases, and 10 bases lay between the germline ends. Germline V gene data show CDR1 as SGHVS and CDR2 as FQNEAQ. CDR3 residues: CASSPGQDQPQHF. CDR3 sequence (DNA): TGTGCCAGCAGCCCAGGGCAAGATCAGCCCCAGCATTTT.

In its sample, this clonotype was seen a few times. The chain carries TRBV10-3 and TRBJ1-2; 8 positions agree with TRBD1. The CDR3 loop spans 15 amino acids. The ends lost 2 bases at V and 5 bases at J; junction bases unmatched: 7. Germline CDR1 and CDR2: ENHRY and SYGVKD. The CDR3 protein is CAISEGGQGAYGYTF. In DNA form, the CDR3 reads TGTGCCATCAGTGAGGGTGGACAGGGCGCGTATGGCTACACCTTC.

This clonotype was counted only a few times. The chain couples TRBV5-1 to TRBJ1-4, with D uncertain. V was trimmed by 6 bases and J by 12 bases, leaving 24 bases between them. CDR3 length equals 15 residues. Germline CDR1 reads SGHRS; CDR2 reads YFSETQ. As DNA, the CDR3 is TGCGCCAGCAAACACCCAGAAGGTCCCCATTGGGAACTGTTTTTT. The encoded protein is CASKHPEGPHWELFF.

The chain has TRBV7-9 and TRBJ1-1, with unresolved D. The CDR3 is 17 residues long. The V gene's germline CDR1 is SEHNR and CDR2 FQNEAQ (reference sequence). V lost 2 bases to trimming and J lost 5 bases, with 21 bases between them. The CDR3 DNA reads TGTGCCAGCAGCTTAAAAAGCCGGGCCCCGAGGGAGACTGAAGCTTTCTTT. Protein sequence: CASSLKSRAPRETEAFF.

This chain uses TRBV5-4 with TRBJ2-2; D is unresolved. The V gene lost 2 bases and the J gene lost 3 bases, with 5 bases spanning the gap. The CDR3 has 13 residues. In germline, CDR1 is SGHNT, CDR2 YYREEE (reference sequence). The CDR3 region is CASSLEDTGELFF. The CDR3 nucleotides read TGTGCCAGCAGCTTAGAGGACACCGGGGAGCTGTTTTTT.

The chain joins TRBV7-2 to TRBJ2-1, with D tentatively TRBD1 or TRBD2 (6 bases each). Per the germline V gene, CDR1 is SGHTA and CDR2 is FQGNSA. This CDR3 is built from 16 residues. Trimming removed 5 bases from V and 1 base from J, with 15 bases in between. For the CDR3, the DNA is TGTGCCAGCAGCCTTTCCGGGGGCTGGTCCTACAATGAGCAGTTCTTC. Translated: CASSLSGGWSYNEQFF. The full variable domain, in which reference TRBV7-2 and TRBJ2-1 provide the parts outside the CDR3, is GAGVSQSPSNKVTEKGKDVELRCDPISGHTALYWYRQSLGQGLEFLIYFQGNSAPDKSGLPSDRFSAERTGGSVSTLTIQRTQQEDSAVYLCASSLSGGWSYNEQFFGPGTRLTVL.

This clonotype has a handful of counts. It is unclear where the CDR3 begins or ends on the DNA, so no DNA is shown, and the CDR3 is as TCRdb lists it. The rearrangement uses TRBV25-1 and TRBJ1-2; TRBD1 was called by the table and not checked on the DNA. Germline V gene data show CDR1 as MGHDK and CDR2 as SYGVNS. The CDR3 region is 16 residues in length, termini included. The CDR3 region is CASSDFTGAFGNGYTF.

This clonotype was observed a few times. The genes are TRBV4-1 and TRBJ1-3, with a tentative D call TRBD1 (6 bases). This CDR3 spans 17 amino acids. The V end lost 1 base, the J end lost 0 bases, and 13 bases lay between the germline ends. Germline V gives CDR1 MGHRA, CDR2 YSYEKL. CDR3 region: CASSQVFRGSSGNTIYF. CDR3 bases: TGCGCCAGCAGCCAAGTCTTTAGGGGGAGCTCTGGAAACACCATATATTTT.

The chain employs TRBV7-6 and TRBJ2-5; D may be TRBD2 (7 bases). The CDR3 is made up of 13 amino acids. Germline-derived CDR1 and CDR2 are SGHVS and FNYEAQ. The V and J ends lost 6 bases and 9 bases respectively, with 17 bases between them. The CDR3 bases are TGTGCCAGCAGTCCTCCGGGGGAGGGGGCCCAGTACTTC. Encoded protein: CASSPPGEGAQYF.

The chain uses TRBV7-6 and TRBJ1-6; a weak D match, TRBD1 (6 bases). The CDR3 covers 16 residues. V was clipped by 4 bases and J by 9 bases, with 19 bases between them. Germline CDR1 is SGHVS and CDR2 is FNYEAQ. The CDR3 sequence: CASSSTEGHLGSPLHF. Here the CDR3 DNA reads TGTGCCAGCAGCTCAACGGAGGGACACCTAGGTTCACCCCTCCACTTT.

The chain recombines TRBV7-9 with TRBJ2-3; TRBD1 aligns across 10 bases. The CDR3 runs to 18 residues. V lost 3 bases to trimming and J lost 1 base; unmatched junction nucleotides: 10. Looked up from germline, CDR1 is SEHNR and CDR2 is FQNEAQ (reference sequence). This CDR3 is CASSLPDRGTGGTDTQYF. CDR3 DNA: TGTGCCAGCAGCTTGCCCGACCGCGGGACAGGGGGCACAGATACGCAGTATTTT.

The chain has TRBV7-9 and TRBJ1-2; 9 bases line up with TRBD1. Germline V gene lookup returns CDR1 SEHNR and CDR2 FQNEAQ (reference sequence). The CDR3 totals 14 residues. The junction had 1 base not matched to a gene; V was cut back by 0 bases and J by 5 bases. In nucleotides, the CDR3 is TGTGCCAGCAGCTTAGCTGGGACAGGGTATGGCTACACCTTC. It specifies CASSLAGTGYGYTF.

The chain combines TRBV28 with TRBJ1-6; no reliable D call. The CDR3 consists of 16 residues. Germline CDR1 reads MDHEN; CDR2 reads SYDVKM. The V end lost 1 base, the J end lost 4 bases, and 11 bases lay between the germline ends. CDR3 sequence: CASSLYKGSYNSPLHF. Here the CDR3 DNA reads TGTGCCAGCAGTTTATATAAGGGATCTTATAATTCACCCCTCCACTTT.

This clonotype was detected a few times. The chain is built from TRBV6-6 and TRBJ2-2; 9 bases line up with TRBD2. This CDR3 comprises 17 residues. V was pared by 4 bases and J by 1 base, with 7 bases of the junction left unmatched. Germline V CDR1 and CDR2: MNHNY, SVGAGI (reference sequence). Written as DNA, the CDR3 is TGTGCCAGCAGTTCACACCGACTAGCGGTGAACACCGGGGAGCTGTTTTTT. It specifies CASSSHRLAVNTGELFF.

This clonotype was observed a few times. The chain couples TRBV7-3 to TRBJ2-3; D possibly uses TRBD1 or TRBD2 (5 bases each). Germline CDR1 SGHTA, CDR2 FQGTGA. V was clipped by 3 bases and J by 0 bases, with 10 bases between them. CDR3 length equals 15 residues. CDR3 protein: CASSLRGSSTDTQYF. The CDR3 DNA follows: TGTGCCAGCAGCTTGAGGGGCTCTAGCACAGATACGCAGTATTTT.

This sequence joins TRBV7-9 and TRBJ2-5; 11 nucleotides align to TRBD2. Losses at the gene ends were 5 bases for V and 1 base for J; bases not matched to a gene: 9. The V gene's germline CDR1 is SEHNR and CDR2 FQNEAQ (reference sequence). The CDR3 spans 17 residues. The CDR3 protein is CASSRLLAGAIQETQYF. The CDR3 region has the DNA TGTGCCAGCAGCCGCCTACTAGCGGGGGCGATCCAAGAGACCCAGTACTTC.

This clonotype is a singleton in its sample. The genes are TRBV12-3 or TRBV12-4 and TRBJ1-5, with a weak D call TRBD1 (5 bases). V dropped 3 bases and J dropped 0 bases, with 36 bases sitting between them. The CDR3 has 24 residues. The CDR3 loop is CASSLILGQPEGERDDYSNQPQHF. In DNA, the CDR3 is TGTGCCAGCAGTTTGATATTGGGCCAGCCAGAGGGAGAAAGGGACGATTATAGCAATCAGCCCCAGCATTTT.

The CDR3 DNA is TGTGCCAGCAGGACGGGCCGAAAGACCACGAACACTGAAGCTTTCTTT. It specifies CASRTGRKTTNTEAFF. The V gene is TRBV6-6, the J gene TRBJ1-1; D is ambiguous. The CDR3 is made up of 16 amino acids. Germline V lookup: CDR1 MNHNY, CDR2 SVGAGI (reference sequence). V was shortened by 6 bases and J by 1 base, with 18 bases between the two germline ends.